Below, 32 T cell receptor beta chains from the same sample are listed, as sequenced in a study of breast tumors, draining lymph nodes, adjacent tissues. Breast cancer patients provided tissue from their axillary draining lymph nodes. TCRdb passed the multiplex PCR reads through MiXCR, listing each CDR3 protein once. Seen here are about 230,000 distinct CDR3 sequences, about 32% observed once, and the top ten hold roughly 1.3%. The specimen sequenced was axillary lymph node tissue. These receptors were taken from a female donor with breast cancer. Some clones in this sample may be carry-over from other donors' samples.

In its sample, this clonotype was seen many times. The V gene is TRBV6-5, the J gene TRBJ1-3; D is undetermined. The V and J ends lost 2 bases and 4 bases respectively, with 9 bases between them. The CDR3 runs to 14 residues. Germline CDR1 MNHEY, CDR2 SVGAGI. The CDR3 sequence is CASSYGRAGNTIYF. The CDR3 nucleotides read TGTGCCAGCAGTTACGGAAGGGCCGGAAACACCATATATTTT.

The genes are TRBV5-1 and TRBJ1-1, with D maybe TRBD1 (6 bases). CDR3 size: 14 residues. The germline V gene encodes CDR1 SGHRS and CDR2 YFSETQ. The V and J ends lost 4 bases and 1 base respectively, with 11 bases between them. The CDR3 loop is CASSQMTGNTEAFF. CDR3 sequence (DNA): TGCGCCAGCAGCCAAATGACAGGGAACACTGAAGCTTTCTTT.

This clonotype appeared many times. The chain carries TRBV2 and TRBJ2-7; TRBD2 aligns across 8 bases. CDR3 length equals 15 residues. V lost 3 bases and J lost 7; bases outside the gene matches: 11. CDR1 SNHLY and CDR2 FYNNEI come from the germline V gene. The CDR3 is CASSDMGLEYFEQYF. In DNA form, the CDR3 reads TGTGCCAGCAGTGATATGGGACTAGAATATTTTGAGCAGTACTTC.

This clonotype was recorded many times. The CDR3 here is CASSVAEGSGYTF. The DNA of the CDR3 is TGTGCCAGCAGCGTAGCTGAAGGATCTGGCTACACCTTC. This chain joins TRBV9 and TRBJ1-2; D ambiguous. Per germline, CDR1 SGDLS and CDR2 YYNGEE. This CDR3 contains 13 residues. V lost 0 bases to trimming and J lost 7 bases, with 10 bases between them.

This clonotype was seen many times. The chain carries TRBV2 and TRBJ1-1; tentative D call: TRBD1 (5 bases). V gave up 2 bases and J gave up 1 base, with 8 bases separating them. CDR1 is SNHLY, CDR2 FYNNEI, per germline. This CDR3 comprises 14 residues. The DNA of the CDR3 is TGTGCCAGCAGTGAAATCGGGGGGAACACTGAAGCTTTCTTT. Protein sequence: CASSEIGGNTEAFF.

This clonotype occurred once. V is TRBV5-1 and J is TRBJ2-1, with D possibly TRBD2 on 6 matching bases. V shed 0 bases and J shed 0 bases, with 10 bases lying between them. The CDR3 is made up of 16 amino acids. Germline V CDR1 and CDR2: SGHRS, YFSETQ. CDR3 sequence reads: CASSLDISGSYNEQFF. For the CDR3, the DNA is TGCGCCAGCAGCTTGGATATTAGCGGCTCCTACAATGAGCAGTTCTTC.

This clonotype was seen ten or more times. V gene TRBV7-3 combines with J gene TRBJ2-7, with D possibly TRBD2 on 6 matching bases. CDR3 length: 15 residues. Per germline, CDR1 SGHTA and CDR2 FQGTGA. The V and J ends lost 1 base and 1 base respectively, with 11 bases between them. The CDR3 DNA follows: TGTGCCAGCAGCTTAAGTGGAGGGCCATCCTACGAGCAGTACTTC. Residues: CASSLSGGPSYEQYF.

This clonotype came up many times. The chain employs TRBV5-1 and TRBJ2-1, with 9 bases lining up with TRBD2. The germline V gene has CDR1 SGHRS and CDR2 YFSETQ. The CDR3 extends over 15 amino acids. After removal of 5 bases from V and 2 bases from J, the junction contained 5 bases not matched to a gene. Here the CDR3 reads CASRPTSGPYNEQFF. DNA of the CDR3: TGCGCCAGCAGGCCAACTAGCGGGCCCTACAATGAGCAGTTCTTC.

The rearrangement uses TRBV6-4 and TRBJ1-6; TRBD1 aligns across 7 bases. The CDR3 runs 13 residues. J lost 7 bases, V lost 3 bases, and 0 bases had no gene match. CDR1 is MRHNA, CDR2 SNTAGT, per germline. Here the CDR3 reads CASSEQGNSPLHF. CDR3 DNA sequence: TGTGCCAGCAGTGAACAGGGGAATTCACCCCTCCACTTT.

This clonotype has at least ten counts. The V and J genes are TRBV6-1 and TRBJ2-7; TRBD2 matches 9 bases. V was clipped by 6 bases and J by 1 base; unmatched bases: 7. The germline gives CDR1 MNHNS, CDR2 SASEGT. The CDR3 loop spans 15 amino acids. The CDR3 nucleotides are TGTGCCAGCAGCGTCGCGGGAGGGGGGTCCTACGAGCAGTACTTC. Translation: CASSVAGGGSYEQYF.

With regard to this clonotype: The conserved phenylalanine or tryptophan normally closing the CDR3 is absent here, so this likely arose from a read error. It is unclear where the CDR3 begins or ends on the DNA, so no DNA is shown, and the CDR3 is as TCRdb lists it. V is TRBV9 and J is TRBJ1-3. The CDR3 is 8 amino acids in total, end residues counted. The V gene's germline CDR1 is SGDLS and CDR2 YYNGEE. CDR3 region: CARPVRGL.

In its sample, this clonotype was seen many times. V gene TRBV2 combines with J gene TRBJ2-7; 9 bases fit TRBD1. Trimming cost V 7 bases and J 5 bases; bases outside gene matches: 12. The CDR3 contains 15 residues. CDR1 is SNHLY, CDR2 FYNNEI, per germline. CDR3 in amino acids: CASTPRGQGYNEQYF. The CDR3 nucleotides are TGTGCCAGCACCCCTAGAGGACAGGGGTATAACGAGCAGTACTTC.

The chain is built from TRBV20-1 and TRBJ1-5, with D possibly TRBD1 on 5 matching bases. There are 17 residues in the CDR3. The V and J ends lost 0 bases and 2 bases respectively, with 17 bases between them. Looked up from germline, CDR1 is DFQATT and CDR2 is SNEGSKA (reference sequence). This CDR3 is CSARDLWGGIGNQPQHF. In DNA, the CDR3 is TGCAGTGCTAGAGATCTATGGGGGGGGATTGGCAATCAGCCCCAGCATTTT.

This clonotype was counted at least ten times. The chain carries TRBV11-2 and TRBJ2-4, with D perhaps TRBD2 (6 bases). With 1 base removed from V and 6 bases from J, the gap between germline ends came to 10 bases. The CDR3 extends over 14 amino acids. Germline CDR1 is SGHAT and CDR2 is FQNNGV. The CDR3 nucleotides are TGTGCCAGCAGCTTAGCGGGAGCGTTAAACATTCAGTACTTC. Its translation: CASSLAGALNIQYF. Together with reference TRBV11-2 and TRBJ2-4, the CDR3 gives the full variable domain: EAGVAQSPRYKIIEKRQSVAFWCNPISGHATLYWYQQILGQGPKLLIQFQNNGVVDDSQLPKDRFSAERLKGVDSTLKIQPAKLEDSAVYLCASSLAGALNIQYFGAGTRLSVL.

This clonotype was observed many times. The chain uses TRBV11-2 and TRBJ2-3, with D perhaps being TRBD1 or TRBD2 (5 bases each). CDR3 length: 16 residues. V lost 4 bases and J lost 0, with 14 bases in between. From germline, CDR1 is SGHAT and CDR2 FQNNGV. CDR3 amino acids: CASSWGPGRSTDTQYF. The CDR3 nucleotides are TGTGCCAGCAGCTGGGGACCGGGCCGAAGCACAGATACGCAGTATTTT.

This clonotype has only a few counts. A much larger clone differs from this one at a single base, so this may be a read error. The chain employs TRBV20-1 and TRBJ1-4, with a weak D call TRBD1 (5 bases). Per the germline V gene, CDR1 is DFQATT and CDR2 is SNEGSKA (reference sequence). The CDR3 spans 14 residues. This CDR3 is CSARDGGFNAKLFF. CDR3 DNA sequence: TGCAGTGCTAGAGACGGGGGGTTTAATGCAAAACTGTTTTTT.

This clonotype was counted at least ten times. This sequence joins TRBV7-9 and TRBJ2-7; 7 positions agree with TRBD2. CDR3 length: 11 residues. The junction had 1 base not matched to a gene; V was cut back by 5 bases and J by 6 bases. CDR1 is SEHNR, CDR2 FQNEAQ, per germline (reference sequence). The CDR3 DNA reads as TGTGCCAGCAGCCCGGGGGGCGAGCAGTACTTC. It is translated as CASSPGGEQYF. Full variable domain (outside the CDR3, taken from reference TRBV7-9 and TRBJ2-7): DTGVSQNPRHKITKRGQNVTFRCDPISEHNRLYWYRQTLGQGPEFLTYFQNEAQLEKSRLLSDRFSAERPKGSFSTLEIQRTEQGDSAMYLCASSPGGEQYFGPGTRLTVT.

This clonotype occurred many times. The CDR3, as DNA: TGTGCCAGCAGAAGCTCTGGAAACACCATATATTTT. Protein product: CASRSSGNTIYF. This chain links TRBV13 with TRBJ1-3; D ambiguous. The V end lost 6 bases, the J end lost 0 bases, and 3 bases lay between the germline ends. This CDR3 comprises 12 residues. Per the germline V gene, CDR1 is PRHDT and CDR2 is FYEKMQ (reference sequence).

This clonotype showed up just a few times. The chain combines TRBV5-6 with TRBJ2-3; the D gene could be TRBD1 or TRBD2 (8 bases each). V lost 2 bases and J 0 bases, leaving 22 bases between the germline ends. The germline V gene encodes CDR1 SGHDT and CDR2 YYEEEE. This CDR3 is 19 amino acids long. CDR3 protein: CASSFNYRGVAGSTDTQYF. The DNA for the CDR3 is TGTGCCAGCAGCTTTAATTACAGGGGGGTAGCGGGAAGCACAGATACGCAGTATTTT.

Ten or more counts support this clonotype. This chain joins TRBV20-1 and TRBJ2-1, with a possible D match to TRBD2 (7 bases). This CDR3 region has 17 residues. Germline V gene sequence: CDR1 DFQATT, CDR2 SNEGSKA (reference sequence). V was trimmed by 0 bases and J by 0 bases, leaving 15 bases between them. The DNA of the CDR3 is TGCAGTGCTAGAGATAGGGGGGGCGCCAGCTCCTACAATGAGCAGTTCTTC. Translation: CSARDRGGASSYNEQFF.

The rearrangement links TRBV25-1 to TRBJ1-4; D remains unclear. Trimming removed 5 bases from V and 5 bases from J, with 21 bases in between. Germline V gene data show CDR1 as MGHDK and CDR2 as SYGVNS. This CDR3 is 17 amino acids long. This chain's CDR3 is CASSQTRGRQVNEKLFF. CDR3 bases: TGTGCCAGCAGTCAAACTAGAGGGCGGCAGGTGAATGAAAAACTGTTTTTT.

The chain's CDR3 is CAVTPGQGIFYSYNERFF. The CDR3 DNA is TGTGCCGTTACGCCGGGACAGGGGATCTTTTACTCCTACAATGAGCGCTTCTTC. J is TRBJ2-1 and V is TRBV2; 10 nucleotides match TRBD1. Trimming took 11 bases from V and 16 from J; bases not matched to a gene: 32. The CDR3 totals 18 residues. Per germline, CDR1 SNHLY and CDR2 FYNNEI. Filled out from reference TRBV2 and TRBJ2-1, the complete variable domain reads EPEVTQTPSHQVTQMGQEVILRCVPISNHLYFYWYRQILGQKVEFLVSFYNNEISEKSEIFDDQFSVERPDGSNFTLKIRSTKLEDSAMYFCAVTPGQGIFYSYNERFFGPGTRLTVL.

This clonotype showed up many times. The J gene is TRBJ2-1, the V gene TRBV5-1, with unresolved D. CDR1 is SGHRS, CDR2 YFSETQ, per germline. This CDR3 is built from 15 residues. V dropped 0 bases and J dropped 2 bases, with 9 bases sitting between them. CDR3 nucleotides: TGCGCCAGCAGCTTGGGTCAATCTACCTACAATGAGCAGTTCTTC. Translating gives CASSLGQSTYNEQFF. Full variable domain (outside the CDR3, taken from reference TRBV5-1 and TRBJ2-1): KAGVTQTPRYLIKTRGQQVTLSCSPISGHRSVSWYQQTPGQGLQFLFEYFSETQRNKGNFPGRFSGRQFSNSRSEMNVSTLELGDSALYLCASSLGQSTYNEQFFGPGTRLTVL.

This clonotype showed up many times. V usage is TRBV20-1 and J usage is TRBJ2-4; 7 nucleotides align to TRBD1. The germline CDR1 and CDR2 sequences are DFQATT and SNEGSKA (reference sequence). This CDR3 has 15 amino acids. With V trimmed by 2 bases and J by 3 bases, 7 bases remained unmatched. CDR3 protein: CSARLPGQYKNIQYF. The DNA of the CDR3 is TGCAGTGCTAGATTACCGGGACAGTACAAAAACATTCAGTACTTC.

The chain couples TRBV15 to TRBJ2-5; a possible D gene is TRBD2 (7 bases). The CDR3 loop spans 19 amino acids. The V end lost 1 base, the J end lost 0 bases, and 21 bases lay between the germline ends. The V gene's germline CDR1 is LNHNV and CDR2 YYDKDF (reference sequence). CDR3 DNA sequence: TGTGCCACCAGCAGAGTGGGGGGGCTCGGGGGCCGTGACCAAGAGACCCAGTACTTC. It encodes CATSRVGGLGGRDQETQYF.

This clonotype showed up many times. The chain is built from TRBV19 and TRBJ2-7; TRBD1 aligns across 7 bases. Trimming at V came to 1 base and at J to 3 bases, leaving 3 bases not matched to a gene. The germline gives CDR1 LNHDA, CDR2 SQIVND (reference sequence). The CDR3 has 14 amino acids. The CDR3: CASSIAGQNYEQYF. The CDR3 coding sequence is TGTGCCAGTAGTATAGCGGGACAGAACTACGAGCAGTACTTC. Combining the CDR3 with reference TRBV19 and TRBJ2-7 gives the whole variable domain DGGITQSPKYLFRKEGQNVTLSCEQNLNHDAMYWYRQDPGQGLRLIYYSQIVNDFQKGDIAEGYSVSREKKESFPLTVTSAQKNPTAFYLCASSIAGQNYEQYFGPGTRLTVT.

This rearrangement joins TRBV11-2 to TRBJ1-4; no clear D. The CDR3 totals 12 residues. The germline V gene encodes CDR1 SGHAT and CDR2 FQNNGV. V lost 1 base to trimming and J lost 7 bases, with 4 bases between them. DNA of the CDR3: TGTGCCAGCAGCTTAGTGTTTGAAAAACTGTTTTTT. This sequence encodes CASSLVFEKLFF.

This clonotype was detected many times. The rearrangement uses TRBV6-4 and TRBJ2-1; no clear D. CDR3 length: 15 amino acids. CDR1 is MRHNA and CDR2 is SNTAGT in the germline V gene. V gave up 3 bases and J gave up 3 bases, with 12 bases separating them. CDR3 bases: TGTGCCAGCAGTGATCGAGCGAACATCTACAATGAGCAGTTCTTC. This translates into CASSDRANIYNEQFF.

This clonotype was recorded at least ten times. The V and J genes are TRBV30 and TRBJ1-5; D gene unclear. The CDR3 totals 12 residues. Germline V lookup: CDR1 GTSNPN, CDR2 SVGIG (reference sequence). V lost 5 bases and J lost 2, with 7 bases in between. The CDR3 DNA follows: TGTGCCTGGGAAAGGGGCAATCAGCCCCAGCATTTT. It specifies CAWERGNQPQHF.

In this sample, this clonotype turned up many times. The CDR3 sequence: CASSRTPMGDEQFF. The CDR3 DNA is TGTGCCAGCAGTCGGACCCCTATGGGTGATGAGCAGTTCTTC. The chain uses TRBV12-3 or TRBV12-4 and TRBJ2-1, with D hard to call. Deletions cut 5 bases from V and 8 bases from J, with 16 bases between. CDR3 length: 14 residues.

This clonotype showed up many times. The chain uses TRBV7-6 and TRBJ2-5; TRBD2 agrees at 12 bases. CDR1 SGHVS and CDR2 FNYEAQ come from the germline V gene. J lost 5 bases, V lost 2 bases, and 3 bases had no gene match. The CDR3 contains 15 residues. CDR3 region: CASSLRLAGDETQYF. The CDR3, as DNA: TGTGCCAGCAGCTTAAGACTAGCGGGAGACGAGACCCAGTACTTC.

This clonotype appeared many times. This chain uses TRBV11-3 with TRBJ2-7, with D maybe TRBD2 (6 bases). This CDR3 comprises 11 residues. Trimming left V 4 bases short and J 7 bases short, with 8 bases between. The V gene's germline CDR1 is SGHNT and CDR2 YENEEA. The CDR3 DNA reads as TGTGCCAGCAGCTCTCGGGAGGAGCAGTACTTC. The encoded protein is CASSSREEQYF. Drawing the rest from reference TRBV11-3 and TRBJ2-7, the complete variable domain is EAGVVQSPRYKIIEKKQPVAFWCNPISGHNTLYWYLQNLGQGPELLIRYENEEAVDDSQLPKDRFSAERLKGVDSTLKIQPAELGDSAVYLCASSSREEQYFGPGTRLTVT.